This is a list of T cell receptor beta chains from one sample in a study of control samples from healthy donors and cancer patients. Sequencing used immunoSEQ multiplex PCR; TCRdb keeps in-frame clones, though not all of them. The sample records some 200,000 clones, 85% to 95% being singletons. The sample consisted of blood. The receptors derive from a man aged 45 to 65 in good health. The CDR3 runs from the conserved cysteine through the conserved F or W. The D gene is left open where the match is weak. Clone sizes are given selectively: once, few, many, or a class where the clone is expanded.

>TRBD1|NA|TRBJ1-3|TRBV29-1
CSVAQGVGNTIYF
TGCAGCGTCGCCCAGGGGGTCGGAAACACCATATATTTT
>NA|NA|TRBJ1-2|TRBV24-1
CATSDPRTPYGYTF
TGTGCCACCAGTGATCCACGGACACCCTATGGCTACACCTTC
>TRBD1|once|TRBJ1-1|TRBV10-3
CAISGPGQGLAEAFF
TGTGCCATCAGTGGTCCGGGACAGGGGCTCGCTGAAGCTTTCTTT
>NA|once|TRBJ2-4|TRBV28
CASSPPWQGRLAKNIQYF
TGTGCCAGCAGTCCCCCCTGGCAGGGGCGTTTAGCCAAAAACATTCAGTACTTC
>NA|NA|TRBJ1-5|TRBV11-2
CASSLDMGNQPQHF
TGTGCCAGCAGCTTAGACATGGGCAATCAGCCCCAGCATTTT
>TRBD1|once|TRBJ1-5|TRBV19
CASSPYRGSHQPQHF
TGTGCCAGTAGTCCCTACAGGGGGTCCCATCAGCCCCAGCATTTT
>NA|NA|TRBJ1-4|TRBV4-1
CASSQGDGQLSEKLFF
TGCGCCAGCAGCCAAGGGGATGGACAGCTTAGTGAAAAACTGTTTTTT
>TRBD1|NA|TRBJ2-7|TRBV10-1
CASTRTGPAYEQYF
TGCGCCAGCACCCGGACAGGACCGGCCTACGAGCAGTACTTC
>NA|NA|TRBJ1-5|TRBV18
CASSPDYSNQPQHF
TGTGCCAGCTCACCAGATTATAGCAATCAGCCCCAGCATTTT
>TRBD1|NA|TRBJ2-3|TRBV19
CASSGDRVTDTQYF
TGTGCCTCCTCTGGGGACAGGGTCACAGATACGCAGTATTTT
>NA|NA|TRBJ1-1|TRBV5-1
CASSTALNTEAFF
TGCGCCAGCAGTACAGCGTTGAACACTGAAGCTTTCTTT
>NA|NA|TRBJ2-7|TRBV28
CASSTRSTYYEQYF
TGTGCCAGCAGTACAAGATCAACTTACTACGAGCAGTACTTC
>TRBD2|NA|TRBJ2-7|TRBV6-5
CASSAGGHLTYEQYF
TGTGCCAGCAGCGCGGGGGGGCATCTGACCTACGAGCAGTACTTC
>NA|NA|TRBJ1-2|TRBV5-1
CASSLGQWHGYTF
TGCGCCAGCAGCTTGGGGCAGTGGCATGGCTACACCTTC
>NA|NA|TRBJ2-2|TRBV4-2
CASSQSDKPNTGELFF
TGTGCCAGCAGCCAGTCGGACAAACCGAACACCGGGGAGCTGTTTTTT
>NA|NA|TRBJ1-6|TRBV2
CASSRQALVSSPLHF
TGTGCCAGCAGTAGACAGGCTTTGGTTTCTTCACCCCTCCACTTT
>NA|NA|TRBJ2-1|TRBV6-1
CASSEVYGYNEQFF
TGTGCCAGCAGTGAAGTTTACGGTTACAATGAGCAGTTCTTC
>TRBD2|NA|TRBJ2-3|TRBV5-4
CASSYLAGIEDTQYF
TGTGCCAGCAGCTACCTAGCGGGGATCGAAGATACGCAGTATTTT
>NA|NA|TRBJ2-2|TRBV5-1
CASSHQTNTGELFF
TGCGCCAGCAGCCACCAAACAAACACCGGGGAGCTGTTTTTT
>TRBD1|NA|TRBJ2-1|TRBV18
CASSPGGTGRNEQFF
TGTGCCAGCTCACCAGGGGGGACAGGGAGGAATGAGCAGTTCTTC
>NA|NA|TRBJ1-4|TRBV7-9
CASSPVGAAGEKLFF
TGTGCCAGCAGCCCCGTCGGGGCGGCTGGGGAAAAACTGTTTTTT
>NA|once|TRBJ2-2|TRBV2
CASNQLVSGTGELFF
TGTGCCAGCAATCAACTGGTATCGGGGACCGGGGAGCTGTTTTTT